This T cell receptor beta chain was sequenced for a study of CD8+ T cells in alopecia areata (dated by TCRdb to 2016 to 2019). Background on the whole study: The treated patients, all with moderate-to-severe alopecia areata, were enrolled in an open-label pilot trial of oral tofacitinib given at 5 to 10 mg twice daily. RNA was obtained with the PAXgene miRNA kit for fixed scalp, the miRNeasy kit for PBMCs, and the RNeasy kit for mouse skin. High-throughput TCRbeta sequencing was used to examine T cell clonal expansion in alopecia areata in both the C3H/HeJ mouse model and human patients. The SALT score, which quantifies the percentage of affected scalp surface area, was used to measure disease severity in treated patients. In humans, TCRbeta sequencing was performed on scalp tissue and on sorted CD4+ and CD8+ peripheral blood T cells from healthy controls and from patients with patchy or totalis/universalis alopecia areata. TCRbeta CDR3 regions were amplified by immunoSEQ multiplex PCR using 35 Vbeta forward and 13 Jbeta reverse primers. Tofacitinib was given for 6 to 18 months, followed by 6 months of follow-up off drug to assess delayed response and recurrence. Scalp clonality was compared across normal scalp (n=4), patchy alopecia areata scalp (n=8), and alopecia totalis/universalis scalp (n=8). Patients on tofacitinib were biopsied at baseline and after 4 and 24 weeks of treatment, and several of the patients also had a later scalp biopsy. Broader findings and caveats from the paper: Because the treated cohort was small and had just a single nonresponder, larger studies are needed to establish links between baseline CD8+ expansion and response. Lesional scalp, especially in alopecia totalis/universalis, showed higher clonality and more expanded CD8+ clones than normal scalp, suggesting antigenic drive. Many expanded lesional clones persisted in scalp and blood during tofacitinib treatment, which may partly explain relapse after stopping treatment. Unlike mouse skin, where gammadelta T cells dominate, normal human skin contains resident alphabeta T cells that get sequenced too, which complicates analysis of the scalp TCR repertoire. TCR sequences shared between patients were less clear than in mice, possibly partly because of HLA diversity in the patient population. Scalp clonality and the number of expanded CD8+ clones among the top 100 scalp clones were significantly decreased by tofacitinib.

This clone was counted only a few times. This receptor's antigen is unknown. Base qualities are not recorded, but no much larger clone differs from it by a single base. From the cysteine up to the phenylalanine, the CDR3 has a length of 15 residues. CDR3 DNA is the only sequence kept; it has 45 bases, read in frame from the first base. The germline V end is reduced by 3 bases and the J end by 5 bases; junction bases left unmatched: 5. Reading the germline V gene gives CDR1 KGHSH and CDR2 LQKENI. Libraries were built with the immunoSEQ multiplex PCR assay. For TCR sequencing, RNA was extracted from every sample and reverse transcribed into cDNA to serve as template. First-strand cDNA was synthesized using SuperScript III with a 2:1 mix of oligo-dT and random hexamers. A synthetic immune receptor repertoire was used to gauge amplification bias, and whatever bias remained was removed computationally. Per the original workflow: Raw reads were preprocessed for error removal, and CDR3 was defined according to IMGT conventions as running from the conserved cysteine to phenylalanine. To get clonality, Shannon entropy was normalized by log2 of the number of productive unique TCRs and the result was subtracted from 1. Scalp TCRbeta sequences were cross-referenced with sorted blood CD4 and CD8 repertoires so that the CD4 or CD8 identity of scalp clones could be inferred. Drawn from immuneACCESS, this table holds only the in-frame rearrangements with V and J called that TCRdb kept. Clones are partly lost; checked studies trace under half to an unresolved V gene and leave the rest unexplained. The DNA gave D and trimming, while V, J and clone size come from that table. Counted in this sample were about 160,000 clones; under 70% of them appeared once. The top ten clones comprise about 0.94% of the sample.

The sample's time point, from its label and the paper: four to five weeks on oral tofacitinib. What this sample's treatment or condition label stands for: oral pan-JAK inhibitor, 5-10 mg twice daily. Lesional scalp punch biopsies and peripheral blood were obtained from alopecia areata patients. After PBMCs were isolated by density centrifugation and stained for CD3, CD4 and CD8, a FACSAria was used to sort CD4+ and CD8+ T cells. Sample: CD4+ T cells sorted from blood, taken at week 4, from a patient treated with tofacitinib. Here the chain combines TRBV18 and TRBJ2-1, and TRBD1 aligns with 9 junction nucleotides. This receptor was obtained from a human donor with alopecia areata. The CDR3: CASSPGTGLHNEQFF. The base sequence is TGTGCCAGCTCACCGGGGACAGGGCTACACAATGAGCAGTTCTTC.